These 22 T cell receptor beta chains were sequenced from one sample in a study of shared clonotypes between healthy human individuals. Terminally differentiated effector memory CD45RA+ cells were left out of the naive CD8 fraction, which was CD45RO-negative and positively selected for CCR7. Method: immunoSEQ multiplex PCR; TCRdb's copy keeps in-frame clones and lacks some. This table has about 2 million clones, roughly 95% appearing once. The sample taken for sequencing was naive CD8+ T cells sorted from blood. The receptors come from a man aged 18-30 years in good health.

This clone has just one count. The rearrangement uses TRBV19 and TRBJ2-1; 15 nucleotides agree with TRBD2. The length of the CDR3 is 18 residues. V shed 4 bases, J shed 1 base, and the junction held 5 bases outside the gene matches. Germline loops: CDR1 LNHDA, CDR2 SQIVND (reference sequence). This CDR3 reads CASSTGLAGGISYNEQFF. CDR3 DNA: TGTGCCAGTAGTACCGGACTAGCGGGGGGGATTTCCTACAATGAGCAGTTCTTC.

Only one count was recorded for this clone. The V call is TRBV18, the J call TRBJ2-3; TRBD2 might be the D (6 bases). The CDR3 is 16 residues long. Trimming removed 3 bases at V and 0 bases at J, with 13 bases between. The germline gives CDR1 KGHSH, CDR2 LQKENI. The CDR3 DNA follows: TGTGCCAGCTCACCTTCAACCGGGACTAGCACAGATACGCAGTATTTT. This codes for CASSPSTGTSTDTQYF.

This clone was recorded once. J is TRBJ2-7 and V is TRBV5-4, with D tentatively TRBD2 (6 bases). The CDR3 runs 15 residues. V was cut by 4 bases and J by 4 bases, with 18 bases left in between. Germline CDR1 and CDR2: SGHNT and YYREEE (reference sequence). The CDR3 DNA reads TGTGCCAGCAGCGAAGCTAGCGCTCGCCAATACGAGCAGTACTTC. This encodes CASSEASARQYEQYF.

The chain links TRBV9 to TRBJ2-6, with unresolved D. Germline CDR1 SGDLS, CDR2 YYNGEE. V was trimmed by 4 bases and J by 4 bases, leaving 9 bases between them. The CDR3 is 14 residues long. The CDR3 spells CASSPPGGANVLTF. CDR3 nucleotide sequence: TGTGCCAGCAGCCCTCCCGGAGGGGCCAACGTCCTGACTTTC.

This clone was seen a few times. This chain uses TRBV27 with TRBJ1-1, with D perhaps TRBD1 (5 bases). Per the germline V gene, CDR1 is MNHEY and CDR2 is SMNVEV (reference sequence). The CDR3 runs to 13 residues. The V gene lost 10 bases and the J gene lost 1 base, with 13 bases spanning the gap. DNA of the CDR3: TGTGCCACCGGGCCGGGACCGAACACTGAAGCTTTCTTT. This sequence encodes CATGPGPNTEAFF.

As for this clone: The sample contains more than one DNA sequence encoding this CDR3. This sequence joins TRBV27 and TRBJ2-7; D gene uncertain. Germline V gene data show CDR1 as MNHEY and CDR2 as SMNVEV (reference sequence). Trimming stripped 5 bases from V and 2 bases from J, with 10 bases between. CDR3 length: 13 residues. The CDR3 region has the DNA TGTGCCAGCAGTCTTTACGGGCCCTACGAGCAGTACTTC. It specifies CASSLYGPYEQYF.

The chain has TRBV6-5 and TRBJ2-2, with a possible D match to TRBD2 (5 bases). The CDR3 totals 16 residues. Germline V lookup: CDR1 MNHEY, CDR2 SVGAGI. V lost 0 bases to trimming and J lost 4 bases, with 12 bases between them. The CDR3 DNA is TGTGCCAGCAGTTACTCTATCGGGGAGATCACCGGGGAGCTGTTTTTT. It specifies CASSYSIGEITGELFF.

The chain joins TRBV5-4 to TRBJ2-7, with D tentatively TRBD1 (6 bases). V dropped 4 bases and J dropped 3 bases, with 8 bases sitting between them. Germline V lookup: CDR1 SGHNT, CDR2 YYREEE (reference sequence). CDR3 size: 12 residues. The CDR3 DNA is TGTGCCAGCAGCGAACAGGGCTACGAGCAGTACTTC. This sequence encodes CASSEQGYEQYF.

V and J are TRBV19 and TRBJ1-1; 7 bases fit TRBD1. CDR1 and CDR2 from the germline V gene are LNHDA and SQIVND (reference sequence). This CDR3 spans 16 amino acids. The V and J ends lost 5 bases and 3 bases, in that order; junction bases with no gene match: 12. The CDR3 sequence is CASSPLLIGQDTEAFF. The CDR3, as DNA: TGTGCCAGTAGTCCCCTCCTCATAGGACAGGACACTGAAGCTTTCTTT. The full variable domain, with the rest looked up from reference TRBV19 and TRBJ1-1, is DGGITQSPKYLFRKEGQNVTLSCEQNLNHDAMYWYRQDPGQGLRLIYYSQIVNDFQKGDIAEGYSVSREKKESFPLTVTSAQKNPTAFYLCASSPLLIGQDTEAFFGQGTRLTVV.

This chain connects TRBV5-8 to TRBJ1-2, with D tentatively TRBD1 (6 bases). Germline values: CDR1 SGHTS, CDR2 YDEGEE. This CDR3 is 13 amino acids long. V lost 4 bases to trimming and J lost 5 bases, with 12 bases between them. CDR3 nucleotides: TGTGCCAGCAGCACTACAGGACAGTATGGCTACACCTTC. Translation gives CASSTTGQYGYTF.

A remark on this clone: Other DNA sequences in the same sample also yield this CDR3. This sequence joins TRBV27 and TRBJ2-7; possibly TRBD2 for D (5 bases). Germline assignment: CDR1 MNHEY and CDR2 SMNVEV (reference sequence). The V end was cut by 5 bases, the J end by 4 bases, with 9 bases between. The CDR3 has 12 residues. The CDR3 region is CASSQRGYEQYF. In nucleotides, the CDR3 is TGTGCCAGCAGTCAACGGGGTTACGAGCAGTACTTC.

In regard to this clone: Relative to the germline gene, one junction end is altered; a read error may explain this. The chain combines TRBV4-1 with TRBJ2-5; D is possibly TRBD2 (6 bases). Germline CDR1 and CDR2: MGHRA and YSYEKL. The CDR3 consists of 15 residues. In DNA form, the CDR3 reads TGCACCAGCCAGTCCGGGGGAGGCCCCCAAGAGACCCAGTACTTC. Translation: CTSQSGGGPQETQYF.

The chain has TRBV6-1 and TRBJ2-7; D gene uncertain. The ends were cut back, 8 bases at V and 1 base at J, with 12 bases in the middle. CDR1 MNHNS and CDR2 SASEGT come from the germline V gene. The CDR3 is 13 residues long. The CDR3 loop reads CASRNRVSYEQYF. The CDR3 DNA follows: TGTGCCAGCCGAAACAGAGTTTCCTACGAGCAGTACTTC.

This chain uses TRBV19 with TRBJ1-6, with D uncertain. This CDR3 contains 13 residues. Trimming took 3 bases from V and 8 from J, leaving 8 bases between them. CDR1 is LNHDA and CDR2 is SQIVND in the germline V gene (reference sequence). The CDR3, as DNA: TGTGCCAGTAGTATCGATTCCTATTCACCCCTCCACTTT. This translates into CASSIDSYSPLHF.

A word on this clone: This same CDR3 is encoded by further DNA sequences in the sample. CDR3 sequence: CASSPDSNYGYTF. The CDR3 DNA is TGTGCCAGCAGTCCGGACAGTAACTATGGCTACACCTTC. The chain is built from TRBV6-5 and TRBJ1-2; TRBD1 might be the D (6 bases). V was clipped by 5 bases and J by 1 base, with 8 bases between them. This CDR3 contains 13 residues. Germline CDR1 is MNHEY and CDR2 is SVGAGI.

The CDR3 DNA is TGTGCCAGCAGTTTAAGAACTAGCGGGGTTGGCGCAGATACGCAGTATTTT. Its protein product is CASSLRTSGVGADTQYF. The V and J genes are TRBV27 and TRBJ2-3; the match to TRBD2 covers 10 bases. Germline V CDR1 and CDR2: MNHEY, SMNVEV (reference sequence). J lost 4 bases, V lost 2 bases, and 9 bases had no gene match. The length of the CDR3 is 17 residues.

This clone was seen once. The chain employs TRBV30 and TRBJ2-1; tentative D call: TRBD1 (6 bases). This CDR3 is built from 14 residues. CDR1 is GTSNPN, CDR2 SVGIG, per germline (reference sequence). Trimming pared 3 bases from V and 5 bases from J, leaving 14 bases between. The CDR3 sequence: CAWRGWGPNNEQFF. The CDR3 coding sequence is TGTGCCTGGAGGGGGTGGGGGCCCAACAATGAGCAGTTCTTC.

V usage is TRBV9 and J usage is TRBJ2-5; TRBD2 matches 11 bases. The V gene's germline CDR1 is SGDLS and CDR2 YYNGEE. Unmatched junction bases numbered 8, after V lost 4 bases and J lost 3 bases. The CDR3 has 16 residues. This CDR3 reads CASSPWISGGEETQYF. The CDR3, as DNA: TGTGCCAGCAGCCCCTGGATTAGCGGGGGGGAAGAGACCCAGTACTTC.

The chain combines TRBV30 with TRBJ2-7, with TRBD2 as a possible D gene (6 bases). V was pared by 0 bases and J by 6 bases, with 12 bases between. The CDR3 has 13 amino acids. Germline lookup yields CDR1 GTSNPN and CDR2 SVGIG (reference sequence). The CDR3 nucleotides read TGTGCCTGGAGTGTACTGGGGGAGGTCGAGCAGTACTTC. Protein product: CAWSVLGEVEQYF.

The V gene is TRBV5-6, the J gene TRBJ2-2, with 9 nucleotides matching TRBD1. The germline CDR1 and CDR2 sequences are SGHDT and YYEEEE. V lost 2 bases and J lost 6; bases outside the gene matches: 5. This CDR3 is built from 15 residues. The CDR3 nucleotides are TGTGCCAGCAGCTTCGGGACAGGGCGGGCCGGGGAGCTGTTTTTT. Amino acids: CASSFGTGRAGELFF. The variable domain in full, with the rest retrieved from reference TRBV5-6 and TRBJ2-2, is DAGVTQSPTHLIKTRGQQVTLRCSPKSGHDTVSWYQQALGQGPQFIFQYYEEEERQRGNFPDRFSGHQFPNYSSELNVNALLLGDSALYLCASSFGTGRAGELFFGEGSRLTVL.

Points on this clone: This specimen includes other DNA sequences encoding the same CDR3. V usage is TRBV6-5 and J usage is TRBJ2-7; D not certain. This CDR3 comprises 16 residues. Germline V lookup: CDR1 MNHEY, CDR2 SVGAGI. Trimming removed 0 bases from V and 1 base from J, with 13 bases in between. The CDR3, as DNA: TGTGCCAGCAGTTACTCGACCGGCCAGCAGTCCTACGAGCAGTACTTC. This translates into CASSYSTGQQSYEQYF.

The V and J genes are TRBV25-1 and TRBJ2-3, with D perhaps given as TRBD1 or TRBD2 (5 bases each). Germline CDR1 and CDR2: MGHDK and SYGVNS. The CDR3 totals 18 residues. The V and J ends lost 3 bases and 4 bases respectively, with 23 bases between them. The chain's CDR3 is CASSDGMGPLISPDTQYF. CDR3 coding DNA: TGTGCCAGCAGTGACGGGATGGGACCGCTTATTTCCCCAGATACGCAGTATTTT.